This T cell receptor beta chain was found in a study of PD-1 blockade in classical Hodgkin lymphoma. Points from the study as a whole: Complete responders showed a baseline diversity that resembled the diversity of newly diagnosed patients.

Relapse after autologous stem cell transplantation occurred in every patient, and brentuximab vedotin exposure varied. Reported best responses ranged across complete response, partial response or progressive disease. This table comes from immunoSEQ multiplex PCR, and its TCRdb copy is limited to in-frame clones, with some not included. The profile shows under 95,000 clones, 90% to 95% of them singletons. With respect to this clone: What it binds is unknown.

This TCR came from a human donor with classical Hodgkin lymphoma. Material: peripheral blood mononuclear cells (PBMCs), obtained at baseline.

The CDR3 nucleotides are TGTGCCAGCAGCTCAAGTAATGAGCAGTTCTTC. Amino acids: CASSSSNEQFF. This rearrangement joins TRBV7-3 to TRBJ2-1; no clear D gene. The CDR3 is 11 residues long. V lost 4 bases and J 7 bases, leaving 5 bases between the germline ends. CDR1 and CDR2 from the germline V gene are SGHTA and FQGTGA.